Listed here is a single T cell receptor beta chain. It has no known antigen specificity. Base quality data are lacking; no much larger clone is found one base away. These data come from a study of cytomegalovirus exposure and HLA in healthy donors (dated by TCRdb to 2017 to 2019). As for the study more broadly: An earlier analysis of several hundred of the donors reported 250 to 300 Gb of sequence data and 117 million unique TCR beta sequences from roughly 180 million T cells. Around 320 gigabases of sequencing data and approximately 85 million unique TCR sequences were included in an early release covering 500 to 750 HLA-typed donors. Of the roughly 410 genotyped donors, roughly 80% were placed in the genetic ancestry cluster associated with self-reported Caucasian donors. The study aimed to test whether signatures of past pathogen exposure could be identified by cataloging public T cell receptors. The study used immunosequencing to profile the T cell repertoires of approximately 650 subjects and linked those repertoires to cytomegalovirus serostatus. Along with the roughly 670-subject first cohort, a separate validation cohort of over a hundred different subjects was used. To predict cytomegalovirus infection status, the study brought together high-throughput TCR immunosequencing, statistical association of individual TCRs with disease status, and machine learning. In a later analysis, previously published TCR beta repertoires from several hundred donors were re-analyzed and high-resolution HLA genotyping was added so that TCR occurrence patterns could be studied. Rather than using new phenotypic data, the later analysis identified candidate immune exposures from TCR beta sequences and from how often those sequences occurred across donors. In an earlier analysis of more than 550 of the donors, high-throughput TCR beta sequencing was used to judge whether each TCR beta V gene segment behaved as functional or pseudogenic. Donor age, sex, ethnicity and CMV serostatus were collected together with the repertoire data. Genome-wide SNP genotypes for about three fifths of the roughly 670 donors were used in a later genetic analysis, which treated that subset as a discovery cohort. All discovery cohort repertoires had been generated on a single sequencing platform. Class I and class II HLA loci were covered by the typing at four-digit resolution. Typing coverage varied by locus: 629-630 donors for A, B, C, DRB1 and DQB1; approximately 500 for DQA1; approximately 570 for DPA1; approximately 470 for DPB1. Four to six DR-DQ haplotypes were handled as single units for association and clustering, since linkage in the cohort was strong. Among some 400 genotyped donors of the cohort, an average of approximately 240,000 unique TCR beta nucleotide sequences was sequenced per donor, of which about 18% were non-productive.

Libraries were prepared through the immunoSEQ multiplex PCR assay. A mixture of 60 forward primers for TCR Vbeta segments and 13 reverse primers for TCR Jbeta segments was used in the multiplex PCR. Amplification of the CDR3 region of rearranged TCR beta genes was performed with a multiplex PCR assay on genomic DNA. Amplified TCR beta libraries were sequenced as 87-base-pair reads on the Illumina HiSeq System. For the original study's pipeline: Across the 640 or so repertoires, a later analysis counted roughly 77 million unique TCR beta chains, 9.5 million to 12 million of which were shared by at least two donors. A nearest-neighbor algorithm error-corrected the raw reads and collapsed the reads into unique sequences, merging closely related sequences to remove PCR and sequencing errors. To assign V, D and J gene segments, CDR3 sequences were aligned to IMGT reference sequences. Each retained sequence needed at least a six-nucleotide match to both a V gene segment and a J gene segment. A rearrangement was called productive if the CDR3 had no stop codons and remained in frame with V and J, and every other rearrangement was called non-productive. Following IMGT convention, CDR3 was defined as the stretch from the second conserved V-encoded cysteine up to the conserved J-encoded phenylalanine. The earlier analysis of about 610 of the donors excluded any sequence lacking an unambiguous match to a single V gene segment. In an earlier analysis of several hundred of the donors, V segments were called functional above 56.7% productive rearrangements and were called segregating when the between-donor standard deviation exceeded 5%. A statistical classification framework was built to diagnose cytomegalovirus status from the catalog of TCR beta chain sequences. A later analysis assigned V and J genes by comparing TCR nucleotide sequences with IMGT/GENE-DB human TR gene sequences. A later analysis assigned CDR3 sequences and most-parsimonious VDJ recombination scenarios with the TCRdist pipeline. In a later analysis, each TCR beta chain was defined by its CDR3 amino acid sequence together with its V-gene family, and reads lacking a unique V-gene family were excluded. A later analysis removed 550 to 700 highly shared, low-generation-probability nucleotide sequences to deal with suspected cross-contamination and a sequencing artifact. For each public chain, a later analysis derived a clonal expansion index from normalized ranks of inferred template counts within each repertoire. In a later analysis, generation probabilities were computed with a VDJ recombination model fitted to out-of-frame rearrangements, and the resulting probabilities were checked against IGoR. In a later analysis, hypergeometric tests were used to score TCR-TCR, TCR-HLA and TCR-CMV co-occurrence, with a repertoire-size bias correction applied to TCR pairs. False discovery rates were estimated in a later analysis by permuting HLA or CMV assignments 20 times. A later analysis grouped co-occurring TCRs with DBSCAN, adding TCRdist sequence similarity when clustering within HLA-allele-positive subsets. Repertoires with fewer than 30,000 or more than 120,000 public chains were left out of co-occurrence clustering, as were about 5 repertoires with anomalous nucleotide sharing. TCRdb limited this immuneACCESS table to in-frame rearrangements with V and J called. A share of clones is missing; checked studies link under half to unresolved V genes, and the rest is unexplained. Clone size and V and J calls were adopted from that table, with D and trimming inferred from the DNA. This sample is represented by approximately 150,000 clones; around four fifths of them were singletons. The top ten clones comprise 1.3% of the sample.

The cohort was made up of roughly 670 healthy bone marrow donors. At the time of sampling, every cohort member was nominally healthy, though immune exposures that went unrecorded were likely present. The donor was CMV seronegative and was included in the group of under 450 seronegative cohort members. A peripheral blood sample was provided by each donor, and peripheral blood mononuclear cells were used for TCR beta sequencing. The Qiagen DNeasy Blood Extraction Kit was used to extract genomic DNA from the blood cell samples. Beyond this particular receptor, the publication reports: In a later analysis, most CMV-associated TCR beta chains were found to appear HLA-restricted, with HLA associations seemingly driven largely by CMV exposure. Across donors, most TCR sequences were observed very rarely, whereas some public TCRs were present in many individuals. The earlier analysis of 587 of the donors excluded seventeen rarely observed V segments, including chromosome 9 orphons, because counts were too low. When HLA alleles, especially DR and DQ, strongly co-occurred, attributing TCR associations to individual alleles was difficult. A later genetic analysis associated a missense DCLRE1C variant with V-gene and J-gene trimming of TCR beta chains, and an independent cohort replicated the association. Correlated functional status among segregating V segments might be attributable to linkage disequilibrium, but an unknown experimental factor could not be ruled out. An earlier analysis of some 560 of the donors showed that most TCR beta V segments appeared in productive rearrangements either about 90% or about 30% of the time, which broadly matched IMGT annotations. The study gave a list of about 160 TCR beta chains associated with cytomegalovirus. In this cohort, only TCR beta chains were sequenced, and detectable features were limited by the absence of alpha or paired-chain data. The sequencing pipeline was judged likely to have produced a cluster of highly shared sequence variants as a technical artifact. In a later analysis, HLA-associated TCR beta chains were found to be more clonally expanded and to have lower generation probabilities than equally common non-associated chains. Immune exposure information for the cohort was limited to CMV serostatus. Roughly uniform sequencing depth across donors was assumed in presence/absence analyses, although this assumption may not hold. Several of the top co-occurrence clusters appeared to be linked to parvovirus B19, influenza, CMV and Epstein-Barr virus, according to a later analysis. A further reported finding was that TCR beta sequences accurately predicted the HLA-A and HLA-B alleles for most subjects in the first cohort. A later analysis associated 16,951 TCR beta sequences with specific HLA alleles at a false discovery rate of 0.05. It was suggested by the authors that the approach could potentially be generalized to other disease states and immunological phenotypes. A few of the identified cytomegalovirus-associated TCR beta chains were confirmed in vitro to be specific for cytomegalovirus antigens. Because HLA typing was missing for some donors at each locus, association tests included only the typed subset. In a later genetic analysis, fewer N-insertions in productive TCRs were reported among donors in an Asian-associated ancestry cluster than the roughly 670-donor mean. A later analysis found that TCR association rates varied across HLA loci, with DRB1 alleles showing the most associated TCRs and HLA-C alleles the fewest. The classifier was reported to diagnose cytomegalovirus status with high specificity and sensitivity in both the original cohort and the validation cohort.

Sample: PBMCs. The TCR was taken from a young man in good health and CMV-seronegative.

For the CDR3, the sequence is CASLGLAGEEQFF. The DNA is TGTGCCAGCCTCGGACTAGCGGGAGAGGAGCAGTTCTTC. Here the chain combines TRBV7-9 and TRBJ2-1; 13 bases in the junction line up with TRBD2. Spanning cysteine to phenylalanine, the CDR3 consists of 13 amino acids. Only the CDR3 portion is preserved as DNA: 39 bases, with reading frame beginning at the first base. Clipping removes 8 bases from V and 10 bases from J, with 5 as the unmatched junction base count. CDR1 SEHNR and CDR2 FQNEAQ were looked up in the germline V gene (reference sequence).